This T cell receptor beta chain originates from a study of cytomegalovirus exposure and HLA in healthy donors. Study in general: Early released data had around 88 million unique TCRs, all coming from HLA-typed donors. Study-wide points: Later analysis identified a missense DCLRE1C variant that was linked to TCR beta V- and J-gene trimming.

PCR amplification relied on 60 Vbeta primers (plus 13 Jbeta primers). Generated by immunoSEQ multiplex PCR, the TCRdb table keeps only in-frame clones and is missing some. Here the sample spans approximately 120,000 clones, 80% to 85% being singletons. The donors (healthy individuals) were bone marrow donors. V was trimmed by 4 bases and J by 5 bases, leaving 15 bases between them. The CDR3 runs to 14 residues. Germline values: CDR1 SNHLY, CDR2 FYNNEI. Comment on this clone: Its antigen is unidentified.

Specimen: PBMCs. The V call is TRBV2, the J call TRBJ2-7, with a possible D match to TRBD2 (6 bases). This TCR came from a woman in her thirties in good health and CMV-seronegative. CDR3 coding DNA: TGTGCCAGCAGTGCTTTCGGGAGTTTCAACGAGCAGTACTTC. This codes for CASSAFGSFNEQYF.